This entry describes one T cell receptor beta chain. Its antigen is unidentified. This entry comes from a study of cytotoxic CD8 clonotypes in ibrutinib-treated CLL. Notes on the study in general: Measured clonality at baseline was greater than in age-matched healthy donors and tracked with circulating CD8+ T-cell counts.

Some clones are missing from TCRdb's copy, which holds only in-frame ones; the method was immunoSEQ multiplex PCR. The sample records 23,000 or so clones, roughly 68% being singletons. Germline CDR1 reads LNHDA; CDR2 reads SQIVND (reference sequence). The ends were cut back, 9 bases at V and 4 bases at J, with 18 bases in the middle. This CDR3 has 14 residues. The material sequenced was PBMCs, taken after 24 months of ibrutinib treatment. This clonotype originated in a human donor with chronic lymphocytic leukemia. V gene TRBV19 combines with J gene TRBJ1-1, with D possibly being TRBD1 (5 bases). The CDR3 DNA follows: TGTGCCAGCGGGACTACAGGTTATATCACTGAAGCTTTCTTT. Its protein is CASGTTGYITEAFF.